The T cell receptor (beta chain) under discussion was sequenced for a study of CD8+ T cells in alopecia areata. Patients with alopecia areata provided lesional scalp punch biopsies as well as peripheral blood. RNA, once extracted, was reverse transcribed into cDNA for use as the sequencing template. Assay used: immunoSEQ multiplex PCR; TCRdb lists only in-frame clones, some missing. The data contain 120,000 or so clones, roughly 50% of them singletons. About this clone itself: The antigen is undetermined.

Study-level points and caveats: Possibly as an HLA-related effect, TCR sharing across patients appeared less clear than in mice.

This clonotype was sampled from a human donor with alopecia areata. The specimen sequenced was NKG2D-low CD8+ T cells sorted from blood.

Here the CDR3 DNA reads TGTGCCAGCAGACTCTCAGGGACAGGGACTAACTATGGCTACACCTTC. As protein: CASRLSGTGTNYGYTF. V usage is TRBV2 and J usage is TRBJ1-2; TRBD1 aligns across 9 bases. Germline V CDR1 and CDR2: SNHLY, FYNNEI. With V trimmed by 6 bases and J by 0 bases, 8 bases remained unmatched. The CDR3 covers 16 residues.